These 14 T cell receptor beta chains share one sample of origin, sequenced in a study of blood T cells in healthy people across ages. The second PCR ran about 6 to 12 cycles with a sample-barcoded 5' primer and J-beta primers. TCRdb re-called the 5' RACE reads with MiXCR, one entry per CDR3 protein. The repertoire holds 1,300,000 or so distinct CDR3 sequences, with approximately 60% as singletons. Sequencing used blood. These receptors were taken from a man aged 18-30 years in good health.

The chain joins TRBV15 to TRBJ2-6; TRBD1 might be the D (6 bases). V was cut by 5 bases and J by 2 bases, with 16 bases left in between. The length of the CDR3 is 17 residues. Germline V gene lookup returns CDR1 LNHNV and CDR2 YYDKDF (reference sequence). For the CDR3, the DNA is TGTGCCACCAGCTCACCCACAGGGATCACTGGGGCCAACGTCCTGACTTTC. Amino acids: CATSSPTGITGANVLTF.

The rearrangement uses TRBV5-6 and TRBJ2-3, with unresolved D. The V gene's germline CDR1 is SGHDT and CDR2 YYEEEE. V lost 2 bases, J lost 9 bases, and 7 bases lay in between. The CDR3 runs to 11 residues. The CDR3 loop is CASSFGKTQYF. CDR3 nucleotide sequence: TGTGCCAGCAGCTTTGGTAAAACGCAGTATTTT.

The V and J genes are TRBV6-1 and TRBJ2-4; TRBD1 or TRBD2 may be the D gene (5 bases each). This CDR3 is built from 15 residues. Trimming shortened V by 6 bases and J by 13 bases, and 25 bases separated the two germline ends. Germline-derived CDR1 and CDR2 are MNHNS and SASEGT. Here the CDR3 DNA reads TGTGCCAGCAGCCTGAGGGGACGAGAGGAACATGGGCAGTACTTC. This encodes CASSLRGREEHGQYF.

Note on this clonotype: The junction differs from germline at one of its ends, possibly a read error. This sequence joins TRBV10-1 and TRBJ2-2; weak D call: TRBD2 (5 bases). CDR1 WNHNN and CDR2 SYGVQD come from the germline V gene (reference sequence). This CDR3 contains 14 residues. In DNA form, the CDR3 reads TGTGCCAGCAGTGAGGGCAGCAACACCGGGGAGCTGTTTTTT. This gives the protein CASSEGSNTGELFF.

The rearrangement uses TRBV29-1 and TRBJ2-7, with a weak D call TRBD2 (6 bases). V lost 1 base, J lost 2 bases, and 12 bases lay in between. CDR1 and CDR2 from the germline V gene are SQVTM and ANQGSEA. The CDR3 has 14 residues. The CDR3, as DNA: TGCAGCGTTGAAGCCTCGCGGGGAACCTACGAGCAGTACTTC. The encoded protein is CSVEASRGTYEQYF.

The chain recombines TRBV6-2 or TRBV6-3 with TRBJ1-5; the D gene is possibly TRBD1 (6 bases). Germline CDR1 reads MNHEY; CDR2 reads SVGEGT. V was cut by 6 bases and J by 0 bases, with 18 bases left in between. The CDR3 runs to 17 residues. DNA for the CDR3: TGTGCCAGCAGAGGAATCCGGGACACACATAGCAATCAGCCCCAGCATTTT. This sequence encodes CASRGIRDTHSNQPQHF.

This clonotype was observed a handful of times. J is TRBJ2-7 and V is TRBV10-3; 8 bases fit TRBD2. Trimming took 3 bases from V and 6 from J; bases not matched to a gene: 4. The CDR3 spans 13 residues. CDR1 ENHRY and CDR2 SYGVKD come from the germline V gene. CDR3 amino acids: CAISDGREVEQYF. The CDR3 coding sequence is TGTGCCATCAGTGATGGGCGGGAGGTCGAGCAGTACTTC.

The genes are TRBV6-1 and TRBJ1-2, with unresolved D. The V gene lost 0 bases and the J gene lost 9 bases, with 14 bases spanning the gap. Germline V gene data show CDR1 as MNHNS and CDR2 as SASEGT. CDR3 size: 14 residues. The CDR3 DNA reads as TGTGCCAGCAGTGAAGCGCGGGGAGAAGGAAGCTACACCTTC. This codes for CASSEARGEGSYTF.

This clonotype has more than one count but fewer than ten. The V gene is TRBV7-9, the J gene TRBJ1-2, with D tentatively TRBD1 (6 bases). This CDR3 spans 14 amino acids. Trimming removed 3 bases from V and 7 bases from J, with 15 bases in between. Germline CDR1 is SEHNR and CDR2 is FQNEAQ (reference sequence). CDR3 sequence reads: CASSLYRVLSGYTF. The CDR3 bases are TGTGCCAGCAGCTTGTACAGGGTTCTTTCTGGCTACACCTTC.

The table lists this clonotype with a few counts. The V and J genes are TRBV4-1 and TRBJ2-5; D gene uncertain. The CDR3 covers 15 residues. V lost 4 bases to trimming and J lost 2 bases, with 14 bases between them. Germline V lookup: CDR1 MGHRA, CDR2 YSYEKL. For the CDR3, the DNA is TGCGCCAGCAGCCCCCACTTAACTAAACAAGAGACCCAGTACTTC. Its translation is CASSPHLTKQETQYF.

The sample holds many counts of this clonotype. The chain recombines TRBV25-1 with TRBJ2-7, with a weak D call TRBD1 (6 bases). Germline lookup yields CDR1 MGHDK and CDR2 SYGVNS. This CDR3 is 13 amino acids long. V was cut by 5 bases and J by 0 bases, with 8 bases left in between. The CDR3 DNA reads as TGTGCCAGCAGTCGGGACACCTCCTACGAGCAGTACTTC. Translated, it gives CASSRDTSYEQYF.

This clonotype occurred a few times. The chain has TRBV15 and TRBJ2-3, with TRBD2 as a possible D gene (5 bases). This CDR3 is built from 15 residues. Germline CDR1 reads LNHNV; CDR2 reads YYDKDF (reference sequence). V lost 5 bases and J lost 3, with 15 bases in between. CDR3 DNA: TGTGCCACCAGCGTCACTAGGACTGGGACAGATACGCAGTATTTT. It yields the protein CATSVTRTGTDTQYF.

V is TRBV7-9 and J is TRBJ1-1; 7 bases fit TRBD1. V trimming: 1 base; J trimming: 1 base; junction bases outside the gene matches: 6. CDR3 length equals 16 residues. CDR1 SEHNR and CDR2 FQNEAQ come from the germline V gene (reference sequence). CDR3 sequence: CASSLGRGQKNTEAFF. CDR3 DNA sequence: TGTGCCAGCAGCTTAGGGAGGGGACAGAAGAACACTGAAGCTTTCTTT.

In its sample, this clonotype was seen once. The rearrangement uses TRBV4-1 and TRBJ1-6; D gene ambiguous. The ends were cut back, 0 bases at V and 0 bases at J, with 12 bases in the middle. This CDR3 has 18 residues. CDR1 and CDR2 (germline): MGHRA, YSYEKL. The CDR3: CASSQEDFSSSYNSPLHF. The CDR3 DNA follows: TGCGCCAGCAGCCAAGAGGATTTCTCGAGCTCCTATAATTCACCCCTCCACTTT.